One sample yielded the 18 T cell receptor beta chains listed below, sequenced in a study of T cell responses to AZD1222 COVID-19 vaccine. Some clones are missing from TCRdb's copy, which holds only in-frame ones; the method was immunoSEQ multiplex PCR. The sample carries 90,000 or so clones, around 90% recorded once. The material was peripheral blood, obtained on day 0 of AZD1222 vaccination. The receptors derive from an adult in good health.

In DNA, the CDR3 is TGTGCCAGCAGCTCCGGATGGGGGGAGGACACTGAAGCTTTCTTT. This codes for CASSSGWGEDTEAFF. The rearrangement links TRBV7-9 to TRBJ1-1, with D perhaps matching TRBD1 (5 bases). Germline V gene lookup returns CDR1 SEHNR and CDR2 FQNEAQ (reference sequence). The CDR3 loop spans 15 amino acids. Trimming took 4 bases from V and 3 from J, leaving 15 bases between them.

The chain links TRBV7-9 to TRBJ2-7; D gene ambiguous. Looked up from germline, CDR1 is SEHNR and CDR2 is FQNEAQ (reference sequence). CDR3 length: 18 residues. Deletions cut 1 base from V and 2 bases from J, with 21 bases between. CDR3: CASSLGKNGDPWTYEQYF. DNA for the CDR3: TGTGCCAGCAGCTTAGGGAAAAACGGCGATCCGTGGACCTACGAGCAGTACTTC.

V gene TRBV7-9 combines with J gene TRBJ1-1, with 10 positions matching TRBD1. CDR3 size: 16 residues. The J segment lost 3 bases and the V segment lost 5 bases, leaving 9 bases of the junction unmatched. Germline assignment: CDR1 SEHNR and CDR2 FQNEAQ (reference sequence). CDR3: CASSKWDRGWDTEAFF. The DNA for the CDR3 is TGTGCCAGCAGCAAATGGGACAGGGGATGGGACACTGAAGCTTTCTTT. The whole variable domain, remainder taken from reference TRBV7-9 and TRBJ1-1, is DTGVSQNPRHKITKRGQNVTFRCDPISEHNRLYWYRQTLGQGPEFLTYFQNEAQLEKSRLLSDRFSAERPKGSFSTLEIQRTEQGDSAMYLCASSKWDRGWDTEAFFGQGTRLTVV.

The rearrangement joins TRBV28 to TRBJ2-1; 7 nucleotides line up with TRBD1. The CDR3 spans 15 residues. V lost 2 bases to trimming and J lost 7 bases; unmatched junction nucleotides: 8. Germline V lookup: CDR1 MDHEN, CDR2 SYDVKM. The CDR3 DNA is TGTGCCAGCAGTTTAACACAGGGGTCCTCTAATGAGCAGTTCTTC. Translating gives CASSLTQGSSNEQFF.

V is TRBV27 and J is TRBJ2-1; TRBD2 agrees at 15 bases. This CDR3 has 14 amino acids. Germline-derived CDR1 and CDR2 are MNHEY and SMNVEV (reference sequence). The V gene end was trimmed by 5 bases and the J gene end by 9 bases; junction bases not matched to a gene: 2. The CDR3 nucleotides are TGTGCCAGCAGTCAGGGACTAGCGGGAGGTGAGCAGTTCTTC. It encodes CASSQGLAGGEQFF.

This clone was counted once. The V gene is TRBV7-8, the J gene TRBJ1-2; 10 nucleotides match TRBD1. Germline assignment: CDR1 SGHVS and CDR2 FQNEAQ. After removal of 1 base from V and 7 bases from J, the junction contained 3 bases not matched to a gene. The CDR3 is 14 amino acids. CDR3 DNA: TGTGCCAGCAGCTTAGATTGGGACAGGGGTGGCTACACCTTC. This sequence encodes CASSLDWDRGGYTF.

V is TRBV21-1 and J is TRBJ2-2; TRBD1 was called by the table and not checked on the DNA. TRBV21-1 is flagged as a pseudogene. The CDR3 runs to 23 residues. This CDR3 reads CASSNPRPGNGQGARMYTGELFF. CDR3 bases: TGTGCCAGCAGCAACCCCAGGCCGGGTAATGGACAGGGGGCAAGGATGTACACCGGGGAGCTGTTTTTT.

In nucleotides, the CDR3 is TGCGCCAGCACCTTACAAGCGAACACCGGGGAGCTGTTTTTT. Its protein is CASTLQANTGELFF. V and J are TRBV5-1 and TRBJ2-2; D call uncertain. The CDR3 is 14 residues long. Germline V CDR1 and CDR2: SGHRS, YFSETQ. Trimming left V 6 bases short and J 0 bases short, with 9 bases between.

The CDR3 protein is CASSSHRVGDYGYTF. CDR3 nucleotide sequence: TGTGCCAGCAGCTCGCACAGGGTCGGGGACTATGGCTACACCTTC. This chain links TRBV7-8 with TRBJ1-2; possibly TRBD1 for D (6 bases). The CDR3 runs 15 residues. Germline V lookup: CDR1 SGHVS, CDR2 FQNEAQ. The V gene lost 4 bases and the J gene lost 3 bases, with 15 bases spanning the gap.

The chain carries TRBV24-1 and TRBJ1-4; 9 positions match TRBD1. This CDR3 is built from 15 residues. Trimming took 4 bases from V and 8 from J; bases not matched to a gene: 7. Germline CDR1 KGHDR, CDR2 SFDVKD. CDR3 amino acids: CATSDRTGEGEKLFF. The CDR3 DNA sequence: TGTGCCACCAGTGACCGGACAGGGGAGGGGGAAAAACTGTTTTTT.

V and J are TRBV10-1 and TRBJ1-2; D is perhaps TRBD1 (5 bases). From germline, CDR1 is WNHNN and CDR2 SYGVQD (reference sequence). The CDR3 length is 13 residues. The V and J ends lost 5 bases and 1 base respectively, with 8 bases between them. Here the CDR3 DNA reads TGCGCCAGCAGTCGGGACGGTAACTATGGCTACACCTTC. It is translated as CASSRDGNYGYTF.

The chain carries TRBV5-1 and TRBJ1-1; D perhaps matches TRBD1 (6 bases). Germline V gene lookup returns CDR1 SGHRS and CDR2 YFSETQ. The V and J ends lost 4 bases and 3 bases respectively, with 10 bases between them. The CDR3 is 13 amino acids. CDR3 nucleotides: TGCGCCAGCAGCGGGGGACAAGACACTGAAGCTTTCTTT. Amino acids: CASSGGQDTEAFF. The entire variable domain, with the rest obtained from reference TRBV5-1 and TRBJ1-1, is as follows: KAGVTQTPRYLIKTRGQQVTLSCSPISGHRSVSWYQQTPGQGLQFLFEYFSETQRNKGNFPGRFSGRQFSNSRSEMNVSTLELGDSALYLCASSGGQDTEAFFGQGTRLTVV.

The V and J genes are TRBV3-1 (or the pseudogene TRBV3-2) and TRBJ1-6; no clear D gene. The CDR3 runs 17 residues. Germline CDR1 and CDR2: LGHDT and YNNKEL (reference sequence). Trimming shortened V by 0 bases and J by 7 bases, and 16 bases separated the two germline ends. In nucleotides, the CDR3 is TGTGCCAGCAGCCAAGAATCGTGGCTAAAGCAGAATTCACCCCTCCACTTT. This gives the protein CASSQESWLKQNSPLHF.

This rearrangement joins TRBV27 to TRBJ2-7; D might be TRBD1 or TRBD2, each matching 5 bases. Germline lookup yields CDR1 MNHEY and CDR2 SMNVEV (reference sequence). The CDR3 contains 14 residues. V was clipped by 5 bases and J by 2 bases, with 13 bases between them. The CDR3 DNA reads as TGTGCCAGCAGTCCTTGGGACGGCACCTACGAGCAGTACTTC. This encodes CASSPWDGTYEQYF.

The chain joins TRBV19 to TRBJ2-7; D is perhaps TRBD1 (6 bases). The V and J ends lost 3 bases and 3 bases respectively, with 12 bases between them. Per the germline V gene, CDR1 is LNHDA and CDR2 is SQIVND (reference sequence). The length of the CDR3 is 14 residues. In DNA form, the CDR3 reads TGTGCCAGTAGTATCGGGACACGCTTCTACGAGCAGTACTTC. Translation: CASSIGTRFYEQYF.

V usage is TRBV29-1 and J usage is TRBJ2-5, with D perhaps TRBD1 (5 bases). V was cut by 7 bases and J by 5 bases, with 14 bases left in between. The CDR3 consists of 12 residues. Germline assignment: CDR1 SQVTM and CDR2 ANQGSEA. CDR3 DNA: TGCAGCGCCCAGGGTTTGGGTGAGACCCAGTACTTC. Protein product: CSAQGLGETQYF.

The chain has TRBV19 and TRBJ2-2, with 9 bases matching TRBD2. Germline CDR1 is LNHDA and CDR2 is SQIVND (reference sequence). V dropped 6 bases and J dropped 3; count of bases not matched to a gene: 5. CDR3 length equals 15 residues. CDR3 DNA sequence: TGTGCCAGTAGCCTGACTAGCGGTTACACCGGGGAGCTGTTTTTT. This gives the protein CASSLTSGYTGELFF.

Judged by abundance, this clone is medium-sized. This rearrangement joins TRBV7-8 to TRBJ2-7; tentative D call: TRBD1 (5 bases). The germline CDR1 and CDR2 sequences are SGHVS and FQNEAQ. The ends were cut back, 2 bases at V and 1 base at J, with 12 bases in the middle. CDR3 length: 15 amino acids. For the CDR3, the DNA is TGTGCCAGCAGCTTATTTCAGGGCCCTTCCTACGAGCAGTACTTC. It is translated as CASSLFQGPSYEQYF.